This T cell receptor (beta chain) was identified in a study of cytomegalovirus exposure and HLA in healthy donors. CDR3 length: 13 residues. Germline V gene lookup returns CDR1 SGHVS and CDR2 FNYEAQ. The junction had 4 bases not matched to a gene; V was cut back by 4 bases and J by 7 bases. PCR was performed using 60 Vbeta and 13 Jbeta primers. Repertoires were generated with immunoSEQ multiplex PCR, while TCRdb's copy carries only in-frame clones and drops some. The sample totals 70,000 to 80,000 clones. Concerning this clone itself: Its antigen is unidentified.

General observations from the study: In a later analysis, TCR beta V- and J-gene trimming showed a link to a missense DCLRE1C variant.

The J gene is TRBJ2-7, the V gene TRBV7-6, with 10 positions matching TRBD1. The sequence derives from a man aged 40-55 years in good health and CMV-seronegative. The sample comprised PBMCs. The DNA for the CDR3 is TGTGCCAGCAGCTCGGACAGGGGGAGGGAGCAGTACTTC. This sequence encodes CASSSDRGREQYF.